A selection of T cell receptor beta chains follows, all from one sample in a study of identical twins. In TCRdb, the 5' RACE reads were re-called with MiXCR into one record per CDR3 protein. The table shows around 960,000 distinct CDR3 sequences, with roughly an eighth occurring only once. The data were also submitted as part of a second study, on yellow fever vaccine responses in identical twins.

The material sequenced was PBMCs. The origin of the receptors is a woman aged 18-30 years in good health. Both conserved end residues are trimmed from each CDR3.

CDR3aa | v_gene
SARDGQGTNQPQH | TRBV20-1
ASSPVGAANTEAF | TRBV5-1
AISESGRGQQETQY | TRBV10-3
ASSLYGTSGVGGTDTQY | TRBV12-3/TRBV12-4
ASSQDGWTGENEQY | TRBV4-1
ASSPSGRAWYEQY | TRBV7-6
ASIDGHSYNSPLH | TRBV6-2/TRBV6-3
AHSRVRGTDTQY | TRBV7-2
ATSDFGYNEQF | TRBV24-1
ARCLSRSSSGGLYNEQF | TRBV2
SANIPGRGSGKLF | TRBV20-1
ASSYQTTASYEQY | TRBV6-2/TRBV6-3
ASSQEDRGPETQY | TRBV4-1
ASLATGLNTGELF | TRBV5-1
ASRVGGGRSDTQY | TRBV2
ASRVEQTNTGELF | TRBV4-1
ATSDQNTEAF | TRBV24-1
ASSPSGAGGNQPQH | TRBV7-6
ASRTQAGAGNEQF | TRBV5-1
ACSQDRTGPLLNTEAF | TRBV3-1